This is a list of T cell receptor beta chains from one sample in a study of T cell repertoires in cytomegalovirus infection. TCRdb ran MiXCR on the reads and lists one entry per CDR3 protein. Altogether hundreds of thousands of distinct CDR3 sequences are present, around 6.4% being singletons, with the ten largest covering about 6.5%. The sample comprised PBMCs. Receptors originate from a human donor in good health (CMV status not recorded). Some clones in this sample may be carry-over from other donors' samples. Both conserved end residues are part of each CDR3. Each record gives: clone size, J gene, D gene, V gene, CDR3 protein, CDR3 DNA. A D gene is named only where the DNA matches it firmly. Expanded clones get a size class; other rows say once, few or many, or leave the size out.

size: many
J: TRBJ1-6
D: .
V: TRBV11-2
CDR3: CASSLWGRGNSPLHF
DNA: TGTGCCAGCAGCTTATGGGGAAGAGGCAATTCACCCCTCCACTTT

size: .
J: TRBJ2-7
D: .
V: TRBV9
CDR3: CASSIAGTSYEQYF
DNA: TGTGCCAGCAGCATAGCCGGGACCTCCTACGAGCAGTACTTC

size: many
J: TRBJ1-2
D: .
V: TRBV7-9
CDR3: CASSLERRYGYTF
DNA: TGTGCCAGCAGCTTAGAGCGCCGCTATGGCTACACCTTC

size: many
J: TRBJ1-2
D: .
V: TRBV5-4
CDR3: CASSLEGPNYGYTF
DNA: TGTGCCAGCAGCTTGGAAGGTCCTAACTATGGCTACACCTTC

size: many
J: TRBJ1-1
D: .
V: TRBV7-2
CDR3: CASSPPILGTEAFF
DNA: TGTGCCAGCAGCCCACCTATCCTGGGCACTGAAGCTTTCTTT

size: many
J: TRBJ1-1
D: TRBD1
V: TRBV28
CDR3: CASSSRDRGMNTEAFF
DNA: TGTGCCAGCAGTTCCCGGGACAGGGGGATGAACACTGAAGCTTTCTTT

size: many
J: TRBJ2-4
D: .
V: TRBV28
CDR3: CASSGLLEGRAKNIQYF
DNA: TGTGCCAGCAGTGGCCTTTTAGAGGGGAGAGCCAAAAACATTCAGTACTTC

size: .
J: TRBJ2-6
D: .
V: TRBV28
CDR3: CASRGAGANVLTF
DNA: TGTGCCAGCAGGGGTGCTGGGGCCAACGTCCTGACTTTC

size: .
J: TRBJ1-5
D: TRBD1
V: TRBV6-2/TRBV6-3
CDR3: CASSPTGRGSQHF
DNA: TGTGCCAGCAGCCCCACGGGCAGGGGGTCCCAGCATTTT

size: .
J: TRBJ2-7
D: .
V: TRBV4-1
CDR3: CASSQEGQDARQYF
DNA: TGCGCCAGCAGCCAAGAAGGGCAGGACGCCCGGCAGTACTTC

size: .
J: TRBJ2-3
D: .
V: TRBV20-1
CDR3: CSALSGGFTDTQYF
DNA: TGCAGTGCTCTCTCGGGGGGCTTCACAGATACGCAGTATTTT

size: many
J: TRBJ2-7
D: TRBD1
V: TRBV24-1
CDR3: CATSEPDRAYEQYF
DNA: TGTGCCACCAGTGAACCCGACAGGGCCTACGAGCAGTACTTC

size: many
J: TRBJ2-3
D: .
V: TRBV6-2/TRBV6-3
CDR3: CASRDSPITDTQYF
DNA: TGTGCCAGCCGTGACAGCCCGATCACAGATACGCAGTATTTT

size: many
J: TRBJ2-1
D: TRBD1
V: TRBV7-2
CDR3: CASSPRDRGYNEQFF
DNA: TGTGCCAGCAGCCCTCGGGACAGGGGGTATAATGAGCAGTTCTTC

size: many
J: TRBJ2-6
D: .
V: TRBV7-3
CDR3: CASSLTDLGPGANVLTF
DNA: TGTGCCAGCAGCTTAACAGATCTTGGACCGGGGGCCAACGTCCTGACTTTC

size: .
J: TRBJ1-4
D: TRBD1
V: TRBV28
CDR3: CASSFRGRGRTNEKLFF
DNA: TGTGCCAGCAGTTTCCGTGGCAGGGGGCGAACTAATGAAAAACTGTTTTTT

size: few
J: TRBJ1-1
D: TRBD1
V: TRBV5-1
CDR3: CASSSAGQGNTEAFF
DNA: TGCGCCAGCAGCTCGGCGGGACAGGGGAACACTGAAGCTTTCTTT

size: many
J: TRBJ1-2
D: .
V: TRBV10-3
CDR3: CAISEGASYGYTF
DNA: TGTGCCATCAGTGAGGGAGCCTCCTATGGCTACACCTTC

size: .
J: TRBJ1-5
D: TRBD1
V: TRBV20-1
CDR3: CSAPPGQGNQPQHF
DNA: TGCAGTGCTCCCCCGGGACAGGGAAATCAGCCCCAGCATTTT

size: .
J: TRBJ1-2
D: TRBD1
V: TRBV6-2/TRBV6-3
CDR3: CASGSGQGYGYTF
DNA: TGTGCCAGCGGTAGCGGACAGGGGTATGGCTACACCTTC

size: many
J: TRBJ1-2
D: TRBD1
V: TRBV4-3
CDR3: CASSQEPTGVYGYTF
DNA: TGCGCCAGCAGCCAAGAACCGACAGGGGTCTATGGCTACACCTTC

size: many
J: TRBJ1-6
D: .
V: TRBV28
CDR3: CASSLWTVGNSPLHF
DNA: TGTGCCAGCAGTTTGTGGACAGTCGGGAATTCACCCCTCCACTTT

size: few
J: TRBJ1-1
D: .
V: TRBV2
CDR3: CASGRQINFF
DNA: TGTGCCAGCGGGAGGCAGATAAATTTCTTT

size: many
J: TRBJ2-3
D: TRBD2
V: TRBV20-1
CDR3: CSARVPPGGGLGTDTQYF
DNA: TGCAGTGCTAGAGTCCCCCCAGGCGGGGGGCTCGGCACAGATACGCAGTATTTT

size: many
J: TRBJ2-1
D: TRBD2
V: TRBV12-3/TRBV12-4
CDR3: CASRGTSGGLSSYNEQFF
DNA: TGTGCCAGCAGGGGGACTAGCGGGGGGCTAAGCTCCTACAATGAGCAGTTCTTC

size: many
J: TRBJ1-4
D: TRBD1
V: TRBV23-1
CDR3: CASSQTRDRDAKLFF
DNA: TGCGCCAGCAGTCAGACCCGGGACAGGGACGCAAAACTGTTTTTT

size: many
J: TRBJ1-2
D: .
V: TRBV4-3
CDR3: CASSQAPSGGDYGYTF
DNA: TGCGCCAGCAGCCAAGCCCCCTCCGGGGGTGACTATGGCTACACCTTC

size: many
J: TRBJ1-5
D: .
V: TRBV2
CDR3: CASSEERVGGPQHF
DNA: TGTGCCAGCAGTGAAGAGAGGGTGGGAGGGCCCCAGCATTTT

size: many
J: TRBJ1-3
D: .
V: TRBV2
CDR3: CARTGGALGNTIYF
DNA: TGTGCCAGGACCGGGGGGGCACTGGGAAACACCATATATTTT

size: many
J: TRBJ1-5
D: TRBD1
V: TRBV20-1
CDR3: CSAREQGGLGQPQHF
DNA: TGCAGTGCTAGAGAGCAGGGGGGGTTGGGTCAGCCCCAGCATTTT

size: many
J: TRBJ2-1
D: TRBD2
V: TRBV10-3
CDR3: CAISEGWTSGGAADEQFF
DNA: TGTGCCATCAGTGAGGGATGGACTAGCGGGGGGGCCGCGGATGAGCAGTTCTTC

size: few
J: TRBJ2-2
D: TRBD2
V: TRBV23-1
CDR3: CASSRISGGSPGDTGELFF
DNA: TGCGCCAGCAGTCGAATCTCGGGGGGGTCCCCGGGAGACACCGGGGAGCTGTTTTTT

size: many
J: TRBJ1-5
D: .
V: TRBV29-1
CDR3: CSVGGDQPQHF
DNA: TGCAGCGTTGGGGGGGATCAGCCCCAGCATTTT

size: .
J: TRBJ1-5
D: .
V: TRBV20-1
CDR3: CSPPGTPNQPQHF
DNA: TGCAGTCCTCCCGGGACACCGAATCAGCCCCAGCATTTT

size: many
J: TRBJ2-3
D: TRBD2
V: TRBV7-2
CDR3: CASSLVGSSGGLITLTDTQYF
DNA: TGTGCCAGCAGCTTAGTGGGGTCTAGCGGGGGCCTAATAACCCTCACAGATACGCAGTATTTT

size: many
J: TRBJ1-1
D: .
V: TRBV7-3
CDR3: CASSLGATYEAFF
DNA: TGTGCCAGCAGCTTAGGCGCAACTTACGAAGCTTTCTTT

size: many
J: TRBJ2-7
D: TRBD1
V: TRBV2
CDR3: CASSENRGRGEQYF
DNA: TGTGCCAGCAGTGAAAACAGGGGGCGAGGGGAGCAGTACTTC

size: many
J: TRBJ2-7
D: TRBD1
V: TRBV28
CDR3: CASSFDRDLSYEQYF
DNA: TGTGCCAGCAGTTTCGACAGGGACCTCTCCTACGAGCAGTACTTC

size: many
J: TRBJ2-1
D: TRBD1
V: TRBV6-2/TRBV6-3
CDR3: CASSYTRLQGDEQFF
DNA: TGTGCCAGCAGTTACACCCGACTACAGGGGGATGAGCAGTTCTTC

size: many
J: TRBJ2-2
D: .
V: TRBV24-1
CDR3: CATTTGRLSTGELFF
DNA: TGTGCCACCACCACCGGACGGCTATCCACCGGGGAGCTGTTTTTT

size: many
J: TRBJ2-2
D: TRBD1
V: TRBV12-3/TRBV12-4
CDR3: CASSPRTGTGELFF
DNA: TGTGCCAGCAGCCCCCGGACAGGGACCGGGGAGCTGTTTTTT

size: many
J: TRBJ1-1
D: .
V: TRBV27
CDR3: CASSLTDNLGGNTEAFF
DNA: TGTGCCAGCAGTTTAACGGACAACCTGGGAGGGAACACTGAAGCTTTCTTT

size: many
J: TRBJ2-2
D: .
V: TRBV10-3
CDR3: CAISDTAGELFF
DNA: TGTGCCATCAGTGATACCGCCGGGGAGCTGTTTTTT

size: many
J: TRBJ1-1
D: .
V: TRBV6-5
CDR3: CASSYSGSNTEAFF
DNA: TGTGCCAGCAGTTACTCCGGTTCGAACACTGAAGCTTTCTTT

size: many
J: TRBJ2-7
D: .
V: TRBV25-1
CDR3: CASSERLGGSYEQYF
DNA: TGTGCCAGCAGTGAAAGGCTCGGAGGTTCCTACGAGCAGTACTTC

size: many
J: TRBJ1-4
D: .
V: TRBV14
CDR3: CASRSRGSEKLFF
DNA: TGTGCCAGCCGCTCCAGGGGAAGTGAAAAACTGTTTTTT

size: .
J: TRBJ1-2
D: TRBD1
V: TRBV11-2
CDR3: CASSTSDREENGYTF
DNA: TGTGCCAGCAGCACGTCCGACAGGGAAGAAAATGGCTACACCTTC

size: many
J: TRBJ1-2
D: .
V: TRBV12-3/TRBV12-4
CDR3: CASSLSRAILDGYTF
DNA: TGTGCCAGCAGTTTATCCAGGGCGATCCTTGATGGCTACACCTTC

size: many
J: TRBJ2-1
D: TRBD1
V: TRBV6-1
CDR3: CASSVADRGPSYNEQFF
DNA: TGTGCCAGCAGTGTCGCCGACAGGGGGCCATCCTACAATGAGCAGTTCTTC

size: many
J: TRBJ2-5
D: .
V: TRBV11-3
CDR3: CASSAAVADETQYF
DNA: TGTGCCAGCAGCGCCGCCGTGGCGGACGAGACCCAGTACTTC

size: many
J: TRBJ2-1
D: .
V: TRBV6-5
CDR3: CASRPPGSNEQFF
DNA: TGTGCCAGCAGACCACCAGGCTCCAATGAGCAGTTCTTC

size: many
J: TRBJ1-1
D: .
V: TRBV2
CDR3: CASSAGVNTEAFF
DNA: TGTGCCAGCAGTGCAGGGGTGAACACTGAAGCTTTCTTT

size: many
J: TRBJ2-7
D: .
V: TRBV7-9
CDR3: CASSSETLGYEQYF
DNA: TGTGCCAGCAGCTCAGAGACCCTTGGGTACGAGCAGTACTTC

size: many
J: TRBJ1-2
D: .
V: TRBV7-2
CDR3: CASSPTGRSGYTF
DNA: TGTGCCAGCAGCCCGACGGGGCGGAGCGGCTACACCTTC

size: many
J: TRBJ2-7
D: TRBD1
V: TRBV7-6
CDR3: CASSKGRQGISYEQYF
DNA: TGTGCCAGCAGCAAAGGAAGACAGGGCATCTCCTACGAGCAGTACTTC

size: many
J: TRBJ1-4
D: .
V: TRBV5-1
CDR3: CASSLQGFNEKLFF
DNA: TGCGCCAGCAGCCTACAGGGATTTAATGAAAAACTGTTTTTT